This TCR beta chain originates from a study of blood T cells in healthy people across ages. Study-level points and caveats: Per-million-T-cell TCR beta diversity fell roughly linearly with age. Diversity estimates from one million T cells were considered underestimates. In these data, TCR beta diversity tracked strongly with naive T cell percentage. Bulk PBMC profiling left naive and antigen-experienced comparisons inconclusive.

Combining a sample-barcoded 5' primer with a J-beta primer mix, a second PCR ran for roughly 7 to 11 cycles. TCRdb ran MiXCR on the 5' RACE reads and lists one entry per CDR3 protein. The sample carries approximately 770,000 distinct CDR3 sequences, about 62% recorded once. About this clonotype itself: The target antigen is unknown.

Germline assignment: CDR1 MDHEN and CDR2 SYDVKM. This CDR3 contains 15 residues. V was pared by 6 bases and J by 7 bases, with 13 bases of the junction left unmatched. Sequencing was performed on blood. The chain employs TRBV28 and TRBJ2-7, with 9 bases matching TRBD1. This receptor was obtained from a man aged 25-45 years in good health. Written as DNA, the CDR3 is TGTGCCAGCAGCTCGGCGGGACAGGGACTGGAAGAGCAGTACTTC. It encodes CASSSAGQGLEEQYF.